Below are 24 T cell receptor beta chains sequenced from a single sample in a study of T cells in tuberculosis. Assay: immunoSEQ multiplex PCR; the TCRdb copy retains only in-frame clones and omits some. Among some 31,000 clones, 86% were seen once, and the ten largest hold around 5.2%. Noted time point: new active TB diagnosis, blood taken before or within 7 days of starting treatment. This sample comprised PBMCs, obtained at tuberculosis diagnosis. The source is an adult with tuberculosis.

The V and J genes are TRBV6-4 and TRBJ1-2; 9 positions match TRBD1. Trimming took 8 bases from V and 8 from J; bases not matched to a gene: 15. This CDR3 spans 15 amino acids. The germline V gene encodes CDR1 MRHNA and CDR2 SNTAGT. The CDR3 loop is CASANRGQSRGGYTF. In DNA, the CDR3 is TGTGCCAGCGCAAACAGGGGGCAAAGCAGAGGCGGCTACACCTTC.

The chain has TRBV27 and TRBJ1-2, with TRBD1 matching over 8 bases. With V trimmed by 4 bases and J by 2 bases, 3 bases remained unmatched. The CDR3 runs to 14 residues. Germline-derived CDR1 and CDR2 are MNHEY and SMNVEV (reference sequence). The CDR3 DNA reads TGTGCCAGCAGTTCTGACAGGGGAAACTATGGCTACACCTTC. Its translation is CASSSDRGNYGYTF.

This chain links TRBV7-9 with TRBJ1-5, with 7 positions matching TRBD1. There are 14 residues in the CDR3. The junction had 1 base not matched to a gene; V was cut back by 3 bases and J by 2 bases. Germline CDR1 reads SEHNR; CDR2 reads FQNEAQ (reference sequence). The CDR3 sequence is CASSLGTGNQPQHF. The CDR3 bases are TGTGCCAGCAGCTTGGGGACAGGCAATCAGCCCCAGCATTTT.

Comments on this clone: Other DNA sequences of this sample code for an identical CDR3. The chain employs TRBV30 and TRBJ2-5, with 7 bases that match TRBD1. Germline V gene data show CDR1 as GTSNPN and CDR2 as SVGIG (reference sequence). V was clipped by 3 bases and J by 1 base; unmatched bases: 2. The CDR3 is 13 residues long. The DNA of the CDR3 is TGTGCCTGGAGCCGGGACAGCCAAGAGACCCAGTACTTC. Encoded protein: CAWSRDSQETQYF.

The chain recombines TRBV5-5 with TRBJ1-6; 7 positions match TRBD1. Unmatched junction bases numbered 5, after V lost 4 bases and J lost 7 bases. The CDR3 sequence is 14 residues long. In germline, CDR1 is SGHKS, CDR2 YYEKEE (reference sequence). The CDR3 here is CASSPLTGNSPLHF. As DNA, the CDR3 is TGTGCCAGCAGCCCCCTGACAGGGAATTCACCCCTCCACTTT.

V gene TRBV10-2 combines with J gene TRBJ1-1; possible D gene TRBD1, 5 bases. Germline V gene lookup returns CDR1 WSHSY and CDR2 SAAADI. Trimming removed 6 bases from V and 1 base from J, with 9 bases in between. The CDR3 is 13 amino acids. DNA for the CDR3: TGCGCCAGCAGAGCTGGACAGAACACTGAAGCTTTCTTT. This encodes CASRAGQNTEAFF.

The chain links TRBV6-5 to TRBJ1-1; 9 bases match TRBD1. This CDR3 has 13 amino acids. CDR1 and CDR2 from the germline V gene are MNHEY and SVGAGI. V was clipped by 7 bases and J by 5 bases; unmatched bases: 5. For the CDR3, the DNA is TGTGCCAGCATGGACAGGGGACGGACTGAAGCTTTCTTT. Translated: CASMDRGRTEAFF.

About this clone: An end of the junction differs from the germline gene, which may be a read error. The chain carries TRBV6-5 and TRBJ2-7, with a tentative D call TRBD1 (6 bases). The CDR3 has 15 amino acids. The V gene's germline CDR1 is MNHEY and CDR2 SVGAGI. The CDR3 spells CASSDSAGQPYEQYF. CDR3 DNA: TGTGCCAGCAGTGACTCCGCCGGACAGCCCTACGAGCAGTACTTC.

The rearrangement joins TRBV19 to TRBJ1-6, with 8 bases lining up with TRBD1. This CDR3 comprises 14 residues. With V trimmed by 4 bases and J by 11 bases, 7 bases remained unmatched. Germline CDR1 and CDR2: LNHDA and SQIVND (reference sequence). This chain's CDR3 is CASSNGQGRTPLHF. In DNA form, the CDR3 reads TGTGCCAGTAGTAACGGACAGGGTCGGACACCCCTCCACTTT.

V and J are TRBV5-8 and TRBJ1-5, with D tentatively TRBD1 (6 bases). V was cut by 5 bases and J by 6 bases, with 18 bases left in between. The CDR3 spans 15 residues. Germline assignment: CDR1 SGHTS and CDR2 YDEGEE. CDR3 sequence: CASRTRGARLQPQHF. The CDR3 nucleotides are TGTGCCAGCAGGACACGGGGGGCGCGTCTTCAGCCCCAGCATTTT.

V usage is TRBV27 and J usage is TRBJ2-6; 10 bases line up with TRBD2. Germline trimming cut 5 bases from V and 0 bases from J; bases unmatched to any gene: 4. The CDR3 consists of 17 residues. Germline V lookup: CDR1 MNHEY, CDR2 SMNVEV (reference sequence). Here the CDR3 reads CASSRTSGTSGANVLTF. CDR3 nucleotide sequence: TGTGCCAGCAGTCGAACTAGCGGGACCTCTGGGGCCAACGTCCTGACTTTC.

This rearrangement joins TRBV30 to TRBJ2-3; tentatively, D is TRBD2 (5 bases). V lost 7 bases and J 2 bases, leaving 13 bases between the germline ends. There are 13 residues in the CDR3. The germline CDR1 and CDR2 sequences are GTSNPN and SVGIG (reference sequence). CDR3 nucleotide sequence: TGTGCCTACACGCAAGCGGCCACAGATACGCAGTATTTT. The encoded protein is CAYTQAATDTQYF.

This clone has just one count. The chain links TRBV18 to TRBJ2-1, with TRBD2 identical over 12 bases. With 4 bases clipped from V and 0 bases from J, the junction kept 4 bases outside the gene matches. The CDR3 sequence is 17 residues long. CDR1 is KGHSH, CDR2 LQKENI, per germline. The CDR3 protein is CASSRTSGGSSYNEQFF. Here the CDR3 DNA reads TGTGCCAGCTCACGAACTAGCGGGGGGAGCTCCTACAATGAGCAGTTCTTC.

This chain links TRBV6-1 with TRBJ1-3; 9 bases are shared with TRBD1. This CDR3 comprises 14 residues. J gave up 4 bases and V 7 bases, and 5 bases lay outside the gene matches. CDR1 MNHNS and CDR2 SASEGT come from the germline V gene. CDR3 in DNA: TGTGCCAGCACCTCGACAGGGGGAGGAAACACCATATATTTT. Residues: CASTSTGGGNTIYF.

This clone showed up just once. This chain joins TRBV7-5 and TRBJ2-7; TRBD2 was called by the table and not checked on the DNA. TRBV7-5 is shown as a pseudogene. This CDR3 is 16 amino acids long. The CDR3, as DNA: TGTGCCAGAAGCTTGAAAAAGAAACTAGGGCCCTACGAGCAGTACTTC. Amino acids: CARSLKKKLGPYEQYF.

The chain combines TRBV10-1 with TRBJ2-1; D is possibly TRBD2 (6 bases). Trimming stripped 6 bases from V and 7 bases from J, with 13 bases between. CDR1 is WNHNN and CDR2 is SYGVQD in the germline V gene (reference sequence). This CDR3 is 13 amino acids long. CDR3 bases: TGCGCCAGCAGACCCTCTGCGGGAAATGAGCAGTTCTTC. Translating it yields CASRPSAGNEQFF.

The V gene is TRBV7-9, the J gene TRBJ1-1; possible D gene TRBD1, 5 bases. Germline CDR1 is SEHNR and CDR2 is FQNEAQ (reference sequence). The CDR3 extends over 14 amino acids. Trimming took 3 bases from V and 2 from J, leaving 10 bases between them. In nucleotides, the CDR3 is TGTGCCAGCAGCTTGTACCAGGGAAACACTGAAGCTTTCTTT. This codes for CASSLYQGNTEAFF.

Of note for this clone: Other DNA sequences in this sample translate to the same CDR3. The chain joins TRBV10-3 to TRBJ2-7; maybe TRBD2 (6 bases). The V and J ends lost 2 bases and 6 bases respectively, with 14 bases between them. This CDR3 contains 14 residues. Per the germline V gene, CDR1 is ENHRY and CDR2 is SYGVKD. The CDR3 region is CAISEGTGLSEQYF. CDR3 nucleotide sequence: TGTGCCATCAGTGAGGGGACTGGGCTCAGCGAGCAGTACTTC.

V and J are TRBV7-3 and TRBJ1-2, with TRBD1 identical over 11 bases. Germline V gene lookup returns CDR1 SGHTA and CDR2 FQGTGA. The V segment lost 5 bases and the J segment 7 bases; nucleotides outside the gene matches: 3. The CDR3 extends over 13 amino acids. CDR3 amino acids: CASSTGQGGGYTF. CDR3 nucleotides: TGTGCCAGCAGCACGGGACAGGGGGGTGGCTACACCTTC.

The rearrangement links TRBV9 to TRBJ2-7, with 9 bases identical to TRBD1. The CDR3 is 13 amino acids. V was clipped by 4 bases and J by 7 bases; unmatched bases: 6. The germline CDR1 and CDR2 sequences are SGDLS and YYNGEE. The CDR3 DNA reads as TGTGCCAGCAGCTATAGGACAGGGGATGAGCAGTACTTC. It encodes CASSYRTGDEQYF. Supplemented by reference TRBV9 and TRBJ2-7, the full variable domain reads DSGVTQTPKHLITATGQRVTLRCSPRSGDLSVYWYQQSLDQGLQFLIQYYNGEERAKGNILERFSAQQFPDLHSELNLSSLELGDSALYFCASSYRTGDEQYFGPGTRLTVT.

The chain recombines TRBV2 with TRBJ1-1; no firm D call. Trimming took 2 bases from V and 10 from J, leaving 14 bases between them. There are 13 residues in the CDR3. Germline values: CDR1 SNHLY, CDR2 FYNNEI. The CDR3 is CASSESVVTVAFF. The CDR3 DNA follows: TGTGCCAGCAGTGAATCTGTAGTCACAGTAGCTTTCTTT.

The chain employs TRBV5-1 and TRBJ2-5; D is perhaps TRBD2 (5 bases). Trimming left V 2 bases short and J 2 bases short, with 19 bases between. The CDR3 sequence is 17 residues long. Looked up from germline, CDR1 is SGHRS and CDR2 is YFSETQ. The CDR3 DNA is TGCGCCAGCAGCTTCCGAGGAAGCGGAACCTCGCAAGAGACCCAGTACTTC. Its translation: CASSFRGSGTSQETQYF.

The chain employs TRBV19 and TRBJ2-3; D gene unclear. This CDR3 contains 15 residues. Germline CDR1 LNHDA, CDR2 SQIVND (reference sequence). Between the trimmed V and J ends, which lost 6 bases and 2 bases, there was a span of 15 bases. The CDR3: CASSNRVLVTDTQYF. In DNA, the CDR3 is TGTGCCAGTAGCAACCGGGTCCTTGTCACAGATACGCAGTATTTT.

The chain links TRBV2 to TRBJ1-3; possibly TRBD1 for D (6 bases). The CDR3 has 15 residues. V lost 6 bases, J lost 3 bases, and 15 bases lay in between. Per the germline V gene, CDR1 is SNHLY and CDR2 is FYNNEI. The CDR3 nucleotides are TGTGCCAGCAGGGCGAGACAGGCCCTTGGAAACACCATATATTTT. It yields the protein CASRARQALGNTIYF.